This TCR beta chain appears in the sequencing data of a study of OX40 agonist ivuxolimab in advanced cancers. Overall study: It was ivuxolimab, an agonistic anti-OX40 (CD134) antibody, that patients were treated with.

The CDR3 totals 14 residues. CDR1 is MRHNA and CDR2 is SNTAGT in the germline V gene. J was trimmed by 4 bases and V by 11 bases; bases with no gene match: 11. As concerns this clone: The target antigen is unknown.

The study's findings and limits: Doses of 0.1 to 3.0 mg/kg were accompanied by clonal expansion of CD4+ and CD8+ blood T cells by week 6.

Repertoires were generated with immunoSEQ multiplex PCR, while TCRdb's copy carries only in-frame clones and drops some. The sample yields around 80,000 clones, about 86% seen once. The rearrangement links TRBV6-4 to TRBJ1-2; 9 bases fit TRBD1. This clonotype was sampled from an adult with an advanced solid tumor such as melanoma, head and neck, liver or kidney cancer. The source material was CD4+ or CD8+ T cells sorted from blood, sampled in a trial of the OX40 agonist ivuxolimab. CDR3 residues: CAQGDRVPFYGYTF. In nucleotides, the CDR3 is TGTGCCCAAGGGGACAGGGTGCCTTTCTATGGCTACACCTTC.